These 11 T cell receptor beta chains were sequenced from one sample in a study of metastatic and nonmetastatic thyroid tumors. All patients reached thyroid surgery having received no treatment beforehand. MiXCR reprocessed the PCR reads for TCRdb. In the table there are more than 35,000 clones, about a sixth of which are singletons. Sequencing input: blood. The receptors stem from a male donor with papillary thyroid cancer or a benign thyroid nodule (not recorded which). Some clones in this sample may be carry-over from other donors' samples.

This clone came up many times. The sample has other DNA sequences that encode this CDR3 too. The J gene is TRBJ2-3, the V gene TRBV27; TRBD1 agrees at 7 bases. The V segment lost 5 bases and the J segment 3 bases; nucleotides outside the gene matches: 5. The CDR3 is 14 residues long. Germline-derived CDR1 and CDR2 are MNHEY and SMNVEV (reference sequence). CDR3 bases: TGTGCCAGCAGTCCGGGGACAGCGACAGATACGCAGTATTTT. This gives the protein CASSPGTATDTQYF.

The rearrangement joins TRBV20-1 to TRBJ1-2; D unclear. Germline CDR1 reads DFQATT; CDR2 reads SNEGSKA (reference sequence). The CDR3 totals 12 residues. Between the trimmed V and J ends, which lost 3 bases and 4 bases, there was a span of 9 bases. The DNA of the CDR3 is TGCAGTGCTAGGAAAGGAGGCTATGGCTACACCTTC. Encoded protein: CSARKGGYGYTF.

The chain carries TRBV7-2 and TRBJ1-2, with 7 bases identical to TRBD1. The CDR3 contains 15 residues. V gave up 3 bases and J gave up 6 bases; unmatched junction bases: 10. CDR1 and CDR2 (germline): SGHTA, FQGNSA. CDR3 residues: CASSFSSGTAHGYTF. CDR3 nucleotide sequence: TGTGCCAGCAGCTTCTCCTCCGGGACAGCCCATGGCTACACCTTC.

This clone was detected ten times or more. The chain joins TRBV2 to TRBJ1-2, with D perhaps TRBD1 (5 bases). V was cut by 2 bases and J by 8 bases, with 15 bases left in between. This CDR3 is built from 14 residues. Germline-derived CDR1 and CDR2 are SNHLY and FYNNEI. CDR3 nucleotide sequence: TGTGCCAGCAGTGAAACCAGGGTCGGCGCCGGCTACACCTTC. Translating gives CASSETRVGAGYTF.

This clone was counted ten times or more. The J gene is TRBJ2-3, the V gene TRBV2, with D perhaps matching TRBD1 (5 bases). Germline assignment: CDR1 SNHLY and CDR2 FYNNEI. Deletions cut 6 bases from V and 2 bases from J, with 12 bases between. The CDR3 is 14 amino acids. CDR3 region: CASRLRGYTDTQYF. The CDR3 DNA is TGTGCCAGCAGGTTAAGGGGTTACACAGATACGCAGTATTTT.

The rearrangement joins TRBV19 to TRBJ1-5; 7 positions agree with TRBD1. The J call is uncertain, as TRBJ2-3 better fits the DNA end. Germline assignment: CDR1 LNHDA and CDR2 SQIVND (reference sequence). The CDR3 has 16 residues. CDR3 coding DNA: TGTGCCAGTAGTTTCGACCGGGACAGAAATAATCAGCCCCAGTATTTT. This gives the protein CASSFDRDRNNQPQYF.

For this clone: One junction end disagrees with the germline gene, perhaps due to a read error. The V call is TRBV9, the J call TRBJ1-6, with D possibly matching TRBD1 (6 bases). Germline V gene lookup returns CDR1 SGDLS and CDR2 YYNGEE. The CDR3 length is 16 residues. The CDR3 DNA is TGTGCCAGCAGTGTAGATCCCGGGGGCAGTAATTCACCCCTCCACTTT. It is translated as CASSVDPGGSNSPLHF.

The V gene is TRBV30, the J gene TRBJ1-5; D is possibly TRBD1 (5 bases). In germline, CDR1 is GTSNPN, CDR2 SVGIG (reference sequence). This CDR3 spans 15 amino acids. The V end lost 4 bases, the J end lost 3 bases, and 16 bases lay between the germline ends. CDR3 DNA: TGTGCCTGGACCCCTAGGGGCGGGGACAATCAGCCCCAGCATTTT. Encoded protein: CAWTPRGGDNQPQHF.

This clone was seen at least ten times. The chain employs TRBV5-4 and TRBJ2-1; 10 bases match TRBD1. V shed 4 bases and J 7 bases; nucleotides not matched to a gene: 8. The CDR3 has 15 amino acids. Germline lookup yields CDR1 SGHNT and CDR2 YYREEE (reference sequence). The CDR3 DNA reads TGTGCCAGCAGCAAGCGACAGGGGGCTGGTAATGAGCAGTTCTTC. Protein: CASSKRQGAGNEQFF. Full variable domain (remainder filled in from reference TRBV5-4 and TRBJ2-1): ETGVTQSPTHLIKTRGQQVTLRCSSQSGHNTVSWYQQALGQGPQFIFQYYREEENGRGNFPPRFSGLQFPNYSSELNVNALELDDSALYLCASSKRQGAGNEQFFGPGTRLTVL.

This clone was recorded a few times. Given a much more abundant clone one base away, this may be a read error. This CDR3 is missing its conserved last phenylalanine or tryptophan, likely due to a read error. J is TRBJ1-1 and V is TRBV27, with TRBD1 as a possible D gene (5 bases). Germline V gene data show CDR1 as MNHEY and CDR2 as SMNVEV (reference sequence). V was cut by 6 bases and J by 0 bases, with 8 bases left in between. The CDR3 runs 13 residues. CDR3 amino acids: CASSDSLNTEAFL. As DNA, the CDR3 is TGTGCCAGCAGCGACAGCTTGAACACTGAAGCTTTCCTT.

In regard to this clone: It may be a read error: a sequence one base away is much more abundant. The CDR3 loop reads CVSSPGQWEEYF. CDR3 sequence (DNA): TGTGTCAGCAGCCCTGGACAGTGGGAGGAGTACTTC. The chain combines TRBV7-9 with TRBJ2-5; perhaps D is TRBD1 or TRBD2 (6 bases each). This CDR3 contains 12 residues. CDR1 is SEHNR, CDR2 FQNEAQ, per germline (reference sequence).